The 8 T cell receptor beta chains listed next were all sequenced from one sample in a study of OX40 agonist ivuxolimab in advanced cancers. Generated by immunoSEQ multiplex PCR, the TCRdb table keeps only in-frame clones and is missing some. This repertoire shows tens of thousands of clones, around 80% found once; its top ten account for approximately 5%. Sequenced here: CD4+ or CD8+ T cells sorted from blood, sampled in a trial of the OX40 agonist ivuxolimab. These receptors originate from an adult with an advanced solid tumor such as melanoma, head and neck, liver or kidney cancer.

This clone was picked up one time. This chain links TRBV7-9 with TRBJ2-2; D is ambiguous. CDR1 SEHNR and CDR2 FQNEAQ come from the germline V gene (reference sequence). The CDR3 is 11 amino acids. The V and J ends lost 3 bases and 8 bases respectively, with 4 bases between them. The CDR3: CASSFQGELFF. The DNA of the CDR3 is TGTGCCAGCAGCTTTCAAGGGGAGCTGTTTTTT.

This clone appeared a single time. The chain combines TRBV27 with TRBJ1-1, with a possible D match to TRBD1 (6 bases). This CDR3 contains 13 residues. Trimming stripped 1 base from V and 11 bases from J, with 14 bases between. The germline CDR1 and CDR2 sequences are MNHEY and SMNVEV (reference sequence). The CDR3: CASSLYNRAAAFF. CDR3 sequence (DNA): TGTGCCAGCAGTTTATACAACAGGGCGGCGGCTTTCTTT.

The chain couples TRBV4-2 to TRBJ1-3; 9 bases are a match to TRBD1. The CDR3 contains 13 residues. In germline, CDR1 is LGHNA, CDR2 YNFKEQ. V lost 6 bases, J lost 3 bases, and 0 bases stayed unmatched. In DNA form, the CDR3 reads TGTGCCAGCAGGACAGGGGGTGGAAACACCATATATTTT. It is translated as CASRTGGGNTIYF.

The chain recombines TRBV18 with TRBJ2-5; D gene ambiguous. CDR3 size: 14 residues. Trimming took off 6 bases at V and 3 bases at J, with 14 bases between the two ends. Per germline, CDR1 KGHSH and CDR2 LQKENI. The CDR3 protein is CASSPFQREETQYF. The CDR3, as DNA: TGTGCCAGCTCCCCCTTCCAGCGCGAAGAGACCCAGTACTTC.

The DNA of the CDR3 is TGTGCCAGCTCACCTCCCGGACTAGCGGCTGGTAGTGAGCAGTTCTTC. This translates into CASSPPGLAAGSEQFF. The J gene is TRBJ2-1, the V gene TRBV18, with TRBD2 matching 10 bases. Germline-derived CDR1 and CDR2 are KGHSH and LQKENI. Germline trimming cut 3 bases from V and 9 bases from J; bases unmatched to any gene: 11. This CDR3 is built from 16 residues. Full variable domain (rest looked up from reference TRBV18 and TRBJ2-1): NAGVMQNPRHLVRRRGQEARLRCSPMKGHSHVYWYRQLPEEGLKFMVYLQKENIIDESGMPKERFSAEFPKEGPSILRIQQVVRGDSAAYFCASSPPGLAAGSEQFFGPGTRLTVL.

V and J are TRBV10-3 and TRBJ1-1; D remains unclear. Germline CDR1 is ENHRY and CDR2 is SYGVKD. This CDR3 is 13 amino acids long. The V end lost 7 bases, the J end lost 1 base, and 10 bases lay between the germline ends. CDR3 region: CAITAIENTEAFF. Here the CDR3 DNA reads TGTGCCATCACCGCGATCGAGAACACTGAAGCTTTCTTT.

The chain recombines TRBV11-3 with TRBJ2-7, with 10 bases lining up with TRBD1. Trimming at V came to 6 bases and at J to 5 bases, leaving 4 bases not matched to a gene. Per the germline V gene, CDR1 is SGHNT and CDR2 is YENEEA. CDR3 length equals 13 residues. The CDR3 DNA is TGTGCCAGCAGGTCCGGGACAGGGGACGAGCAGTACTTC. Its translation is CASRSGTGDEQYF. The full variable domain, completed using reference TRBV11-3 and TRBJ2-7, is EAGVVQSPRYKIIEKKQPVAFWCNPISGHNTLYWYLQNLGQGPELLIRYENEEAVDDSQLPKDRFSAERLKGVDSTLKIQPAELGDSAVYLCASRSGTGDEQYFGPGTRLTVT.

The chain is built from TRBV11-3 and TRBJ2-2; D is undetermined. Between the trimmed V and J ends, which lost 1 base and 0 bases, there was a span of 6 bases. This CDR3 spans 15 amino acids. Germline-derived CDR1 and CDR2 are SGHNT and YENEEA. The CDR3 here is CASSLVQANTGELFF. The CDR3 nucleotides are TGTGCCAGCAGCTTAGTCCAGGCGAACACCGGGGAGCTGTTTTTT.